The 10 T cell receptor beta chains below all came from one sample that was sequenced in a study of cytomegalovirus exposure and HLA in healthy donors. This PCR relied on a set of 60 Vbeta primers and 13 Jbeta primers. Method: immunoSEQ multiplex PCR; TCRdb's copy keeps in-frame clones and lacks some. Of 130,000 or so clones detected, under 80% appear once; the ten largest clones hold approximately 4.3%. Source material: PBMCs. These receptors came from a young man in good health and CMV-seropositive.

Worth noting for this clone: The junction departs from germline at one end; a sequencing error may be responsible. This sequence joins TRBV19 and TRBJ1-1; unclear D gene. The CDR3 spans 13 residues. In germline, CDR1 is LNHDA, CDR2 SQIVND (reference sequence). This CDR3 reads CVSNPEVNTEAFF. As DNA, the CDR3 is TGTGTCAGTAACCCGGAGGTAAACACTGAAGCTTTCTTT.

CDR3 loop: CASSLGGRVSYEQYF. The DNA of the CDR3 is TGCGCCAGCAGCTTAGGGGGCCGGGTTTCCTACGAGCAGTACTTC. The chain joins TRBV5-1 to TRBJ2-7, with TRBD1 identical over 7 bases. Germline lookup yields CDR1 SGHRS and CDR2 YFSETQ. V gave up 2 bases and J gave up 1 base; unmatched junction bases: 6. The CDR3 spans 15 residues.

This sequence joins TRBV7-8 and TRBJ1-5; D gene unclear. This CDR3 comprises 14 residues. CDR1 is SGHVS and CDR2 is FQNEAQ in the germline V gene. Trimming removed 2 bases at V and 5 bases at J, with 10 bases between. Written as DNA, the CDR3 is TGTGCCAGCAGCTTACAGATCGGGTATCAGCCCCAGCATTTT. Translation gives CASSLQIGYQPQHF.

The CDR3 protein is CASVPGQGTYSNQPQHF. The DNA of the CDR3 is TGTGCCAGCGTACCGGGACAGGGAACTTATAGCAATCAGCCCCAGCATTTT. This sequence joins TRBV18 and TRBJ1-5; 9 bases align to TRBD1. After removal of 8 bases from V and 0 bases from J, the junction contained 11 bases not matched to a gene. Germline CDR1 reads KGHSH; CDR2 reads LQKENI. This CDR3 comprises 17 residues.

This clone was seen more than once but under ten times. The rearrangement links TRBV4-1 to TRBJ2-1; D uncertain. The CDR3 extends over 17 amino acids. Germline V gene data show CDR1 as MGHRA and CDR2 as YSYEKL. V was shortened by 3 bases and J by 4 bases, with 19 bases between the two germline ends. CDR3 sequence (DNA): TGCGCCAGCAGCCACCTCAACCTAGGCGCTGGATACAATGAGCAGTTCTTC. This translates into CASSHLNLGAGYNEQFF.

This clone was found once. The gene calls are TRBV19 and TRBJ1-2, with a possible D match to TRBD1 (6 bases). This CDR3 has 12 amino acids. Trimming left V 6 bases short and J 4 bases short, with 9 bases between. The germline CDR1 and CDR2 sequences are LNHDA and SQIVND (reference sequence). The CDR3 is CASRDRVYGYTF. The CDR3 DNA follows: TGTGCCAGTAGGGACAGAGTCTATGGCTACACCTTC.

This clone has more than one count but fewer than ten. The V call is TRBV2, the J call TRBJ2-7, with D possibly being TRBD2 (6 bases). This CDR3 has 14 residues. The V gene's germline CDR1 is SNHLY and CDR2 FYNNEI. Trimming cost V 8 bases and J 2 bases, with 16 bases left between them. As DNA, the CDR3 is TGTGCCAGCCAAAGACTAGACCTGACCTACGAGCAGTACTTC. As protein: CASQRLDLTYEQYF.

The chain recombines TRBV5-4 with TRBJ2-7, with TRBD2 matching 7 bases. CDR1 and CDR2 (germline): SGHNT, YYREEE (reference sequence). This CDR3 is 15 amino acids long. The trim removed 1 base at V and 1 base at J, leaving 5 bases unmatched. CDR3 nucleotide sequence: TGTGCCAGCAGCTTGTCAACGGGAGGTTCCTACGAGCAGTACTTC. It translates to CASSLSTGGSYEQYF.

CDR3 amino acids: CASSPPGLAGAEQFF. CDR3 DNA sequence: TGTGCCAGCAGCCCCCCGGGACTAGCGGGTGCTGAGCAGTTCTTC. V gene TRBV7-8 combines with J gene TRBJ2-1; TRBD2 matches 12 bases. Germline assignment: CDR1 SGHVS and CDR2 FQNEAQ. The CDR3 is 15 amino acids. V gave up 5 bases and J gave up 9 bases; unmatched junction bases: 8.

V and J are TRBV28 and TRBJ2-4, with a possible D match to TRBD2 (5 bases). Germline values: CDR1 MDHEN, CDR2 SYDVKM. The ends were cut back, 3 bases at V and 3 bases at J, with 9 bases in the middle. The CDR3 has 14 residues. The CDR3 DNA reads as TGTGCCAGCAGTTTGGGAGAATTCAAAAACATTCAGTACTTC. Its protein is CASSLGEFKNIQYF.